These T cell receptor beta chains were read from a single sample in a study of post-analysis software for immune sequencing data. TCRdb used MiXCR to reprocess the PCR reads, holding one entry per CDR3 protein. The profile covers approximately 630,000 distinct CDR3 sequences, with approximately 59% appearing a single time and around 11% taken by the ten largest. The sample taken for sequencing was blood. All receptors come from a girl aged 2 to 10 with multiple sclerosis. Both conserved end residues are trimmed from each CDR3.

J gene,CDR3 length,V gene,CDR3 protein
TRBJ2-1,14,TRBV5-1,ASSSFSGRALNEQF
TRBJ1-1,12,TRBV20-1,SAMTGGFDTEAF
TRBJ2-1,12,TRBV20-1,SAGSASSYNEQF
TRBJ2-1,12,TRBV21-1,ASSPPGGHNEQF
TRBJ2-1,8,TRBV20-1,SASFTEQF
TRBJ1-1,10,TRBV28,ASTNLVAEAF
TRBJ1-4,11,TRBV5-1,ASSRTGAEKLF
TRBJ2-3,14,TRBV12-3/TRBV12-4,ASSRGQITSTDTQY
TRBJ2-1,14,TRBV20-1,SADTGGGGPGNEQF
TRBJ2-5,12,TRBV2,ASLGTGAQETQY
TRBJ1-6,11,TRBV7-9,ASKGQLNSPLH
TRBJ2-7,15,TRBV12-3/TRBV12-4,ASSILAGGAYSYEQY
TRBJ2-5,10,TRBV29-1,SVDSYQETQY
TRBJ1-2,15,TRBV12-3/TRBV12-4,ASSFGSSTGTDYGYT
TRBJ2-5,10,TRBV29-1,SGRGVQETQY
TRBJ2-3,12,TRBV20-1,SASLTPSPDTQY
TRBJ2-4,11,TRBV29-1,SCPSTQKNIRY
.,12,TRBV7-2,ASSLAREGDEQY